These 24 T cell receptor beta chains were all obtained from the same sample, sequenced in a study of T-cell memory formation after mild COVID-19. Via MiXCR, TCRdb re-called the 5' RACE reads, giving one row per CDR3 protein. The sample has some 45,000 distinct CDR3 sequences; 25% to 35% are singletons. The sequencing input was PBMCs or a T cell subset sorted from them (not recorded which). Receptors originate from a man aged 18-30 years who had mild COVID-19 (a few samples of this study predate the infection). Cell type and time point are not known.

Notes on this clonotype: At one end, the junction sequence differs from germline, possibly due to a read error. V is TRBV12-3 or TRBV12-4 and J is TRBJ2-3, with no clear D. The CDR3 length is 13 residues. The CDR3 bases are TGTGCCAGCAGCTTAGGCTACACAGATACGCAGTATTTT. It encodes CASSLGYTDTQYF.

The V gene is TRBV6-5, the J gene TRBJ2-2; possibly TRBD1 for D (5 bases). Germline V gene data show CDR1 as MNHEY and CDR2 as SVGAGI. The ends were cut back, 5 bases at V and 2 bases at J, with 12 bases in the middle. This CDR3 is 15 amino acids long. This CDR3 is CASSVGQLNTGELFF. The CDR3 DNA sequence: TGTGCCAGCAGTGTGGGGCAGCTCAACACCGGGGAGCTGTTTTTT.

The table lists this clonotype with a few counts. The genes are TRBV6-6 and TRBJ2-5; D might be TRBD1 or TRBD2, each matching 6 bases. Germline V CDR1 and CDR2: MNHNY, SVGAGI (reference sequence). Trimming left V 10 bases short and J 0 bases short, with 12 bases between. The CDR3 runs 13 residues. The CDR3 protein is CATRGGNQETQYF. The CDR3 nucleotides are TGTGCCACTAGAGGGGGGAACCAAGAGACCCAGTACTTC.

The chain has TRBV7-6 and TRBJ1-6; D is perhaps TRBD1 (5 bases). The CDR3 is made up of 17 amino acids. Germline values: CDR1 SGHVS, CDR2 FNYEAQ. V lost 4 bases, J lost 10 bases, and 23 bases lay in between. The CDR3 nucleotides are TGTGCCAGCAGCTCGACGCCTCACGGGGGGGTGGCGTCACCCCTCCACTTT. Translating it yields CASSSTPHGGVASPLHF.

This clonotype has only a few counts. The genes are TRBV2 and TRBJ2-1, with 12 bases that match TRBD2. CDR3 size: 15 residues. After removal of 4 bases from V and 5 bases from J, the junction contained 3 bases not matched to a gene. Looked up from germline, CDR1 is SNHLY and CDR2 is FYNNEI. The CDR3 bases are TGTGCCAGCAGTGTCAGACTAGCGGGGGACAATGAGCAGTTCTTC. Translation: CASSVRLAGDNEQFF. The entire variable domain, with the rest obtained from reference TRBV2 and TRBJ2-1, is as follows: EPEVTQTPSHQVTQMGQEVILRCVPISNHLYFYWYRQILGQKVEFLVSFYNNEISEKSEIFDDQFSVERPDGSNFTLKIRSTKLEDSAMYFCASSVRLAGDNEQFFGPGTRLTVL.

The rearrangement joins TRBV4-1 to TRBJ2-4; D gene ambiguous. The germline V gene has CDR1 MGHRA and CDR2 YSYEKL. Trimming left V 0 bases short and J 0 bases short, with 6 bases between. CDR3 length: 15 residues. The CDR3 sequence is CASSQDDLAKNIQYF. The CDR3, as DNA: TGCGCCAGCAGCCAAGATGACTTAGCCAAAAACATTCAGTACTTC.

This clonotype was picked up a small number of times. The chain has TRBV6-2 or TRBV6-3 and TRBJ2-7, with D uncertain. The CDR3 loop spans 11 amino acids. The V gene lost 5 bases and the J gene lost 6 bases, with 8 bases spanning the gap. The germline V gene has CDR1 MNHEY and CDR2 SVGEGT. This CDR3 is CASSPRVEQYF. The CDR3 DNA is TGTGCCAGCAGTCCCCGGGTCGAGCAGTACTTC.

There are a few counts of this clonotype. The chain uses TRBV27 and TRBJ2-3; D may be TRBD1 (6 bases). This CDR3 contains 15 residues. From germline, CDR1 is MNHEY and CDR2 SMNVEV (reference sequence). With 4 bases removed from V and 6 bases from J, the gap between germline ends came to 17 bases. The CDR3 region is CASSSSTGPRDTQYF. The CDR3 bases are TGTGCCAGCAGTTCGTCGACAGGCCCAAGGGATACGCAGTATTTT.

The rearrangement links TRBV3-1 to TRBJ2-3; D may be TRBD1 (6 bases). V was clipped by 0 bases and J by 2 bases, with 12 bases between them. This CDR3 comprises 16 residues. Germline values: CDR1 LGHDT, CDR2 YNNKEL (reference sequence). The CDR3: CASSQEEGGHTDTQYF. CDR3 coding DNA: TGTGCCAGCAGCCAAGAGGAAGGGGGACACACAGATACGCAGTATTTT.

The CDR3 sequence: CASSLARTGGPYNSPLHF. CDR3 coding DNA: TGTGCCAGCAGCTTGGCCCGCACAGGGGGCCCCTATAATTCACCCCTCCACTTT. V usage is TRBV5-4 and J usage is TRBJ1-6; 9 bases map to TRBD1. The V gene's germline CDR1 is SGHNT and CDR2 YYREEE (reference sequence). The ends lost 0 bases at V and 2 bases at J; junction bases unmatched: 6. The CDR3 covers 18 residues.

As DNA, the CDR3 is TGTGCCAGCACCTCGGAGGGGGGATTGGACTACGAGCAGTACTTC. This gives the protein CASTSEGGLDYEQYF. V is TRBV5-6 and J is TRBJ2-7; possibly TRBD1 or TRBD2 for D (6 bases each). The CDR3 length is 15 residues. The germline V gene has CDR1 SGHDT and CDR2 YYEEEE. V was shortened by 6 bases and J by 3 bases, with 19 bases between the two germline ends. The full variable domain, completed using reference TRBV5-6 and TRBJ2-7, is DAGVTQSPTHLIKTRGQQVTLRCSPKSGHDTVSWYQQALGQGPQFIFQYYEEEERQRGNFPDRFSGHQFPNYSSELNVNALLLGDSALYLCASTSEGGLDYEQYFGPGTRLTVT.

This clonotype occurred a few times. The chain is built from TRBV6-5 and TRBJ2-5; TRBD2 agrees at 9 bases. Per the germline V gene, CDR1 is MNHEY and CDR2 is SVGAGI. There are 15 residues in the CDR3. Losses at the gene ends were 6 bases for V and 6 bases for J; bases not matched to a gene: 11. CDR3 nucleotides: TGTGCCAGCAGAGGAGCGGGGGGCTATGGTCAGACCCAGTACTTC. Translation gives CASRGAGGYGQTQYF.

This clonotype was seen ten or more times. The J gene is TRBJ2-7, the V gene TRBV7-3, with D hard to call. CDR1 and CDR2 (germline): SGHTA, FQGTGA. This CDR3 spans 13 amino acids. The V and J ends lost 5 bases and 5 bases respectively, with 13 bases between them. This chain's CDR3 is CASSPETSHEQYF. As DNA, the CDR3 is TGTGCCAGCAGCCCTGAGACAAGCCACGAGCAGTACTTC. Full variable domain (outside the CDR3, taken from reference TRBV7-3 and TRBJ2-7): GAGVSQTPSNKVTEKGKYVELRCDPISGHTALYWYRQSLGQGPEFLIYFQGTGAADDSGLPNDRFFAVRPEGSVSTLKIQRTERGDSAVYLCASSPETSHEQYFGPGTRLTVT.

The chain links TRBV5-1 to TRBJ2-1; 10 bases agree with TRBD1. CDR1 and CDR2 from the germline V gene are SGHRS and YFSETQ. Unmatched junction bases numbered 6, after V lost 4 bases and J lost 8 bases. The CDR3 loop spans 14 amino acids. The chain's CDR3 is CASSPGTGVDEQFF. As DNA, the CDR3 is TGCGCCAGCAGCCCCGGGACAGGGGTAGATGAGCAGTTCTTC.

This clonotype showed up just a few times. Here the CDR3 DNA reads TGTGCCAGCAGCTCTTTTACGGGTAACAATGAGCAGTTCTTC. The encoded protein is CASSSFTGNNEQFF. The V and J genes are TRBV7-8 and TRBJ2-1; D gene unclear. The CDR3 extends over 14 amino acids. Looked up from germline, CDR1 is SGHVS and CDR2 is FQNEAQ. The V and J ends lost 4 bases and 5 bases respectively, with 12 bases between them.

A few counts support this clonotype. This chain links TRBV9 with TRBJ2-1; 11 nucleotides align to TRBD2. Germline-derived CDR1 and CDR2 are SGDLS and YYNGEE. V lost 5 bases, J lost 4 bases, and 5 bases stayed unmatched. CDR3 length: 15 residues. The CDR3 DNA follows: TGTGCCAGCAGTGGGACTAGCGGCGTATACAATGAGCAGTTCTTC. It codes for CASSGTSGVYNEQFF.

This sequence joins TRBV5-1 and TRBJ1-2; no firm D call. V lost 3 bases and J 6 bases, leaving 15 bases between the germline ends. The CDR3 runs to 14 residues. The germline V gene encodes CDR1 SGHRS and CDR2 YFSETQ. CDR3 in DNA: TGCGCCAGCAGCTATTCCCTGGGCCCCGATGGCTACACCTTC. This encodes CASSYSLGPDGYTF. Drawing the rest from reference TRBV5-1 and TRBJ1-2, the complete variable domain is KAGVTQTPRYLIKTRGQQVTLSCSPISGHRSVSWYQQTPGQGLQFLFEYFSETQRNKGNFPGRFSGRQFSNSRSEMNVSTLELGDSALYLCASSYSLGPDGYTFGSGTRLTVV.

In this sample, this clonotype turned up a few times. The rearrangement links TRBV5-1 to TRBJ2-1; 7 nucleotides align to TRBD1. The V gene's germline CDR1 is SGHRS and CDR2 YFSETQ. The CDR3 is made up of 14 amino acids. With 5 bases clipped from V and 3 bases from J, the junction kept 5 bases outside the gene matches. As DNA, the CDR3 is TGCGCCAGCAGTCAACAGGGGAACTACAATGAGCAGTTCTTC. Its protein is CASSQQGNYNEQFF.

The J gene is TRBJ1-1, the V gene TRBV5-1, with D uncertain. This CDR3 spans 14 amino acids. Germline CDR1 SGHRS, CDR2 YFSETQ. V was clipped by 3 bases and J by 3 bases, with 12 bases between them. DNA of the CDR3: TGCGCCAGCAGCTACTGGACCCAGGACACTGAAGCTTTCTTT. Its translation is CASSYWTQDTEAFF.

A few counts support this clonotype. J is TRBJ2-5 and V is TRBV4-1, with 14 bases aligning to TRBD2. CDR3 length: 16 amino acids. Germline V CDR1 and CDR2: MGHRA, YSYEKL. Trimming took 4 bases from V and 4 from J; bases not matched to a gene: 5. This CDR3 is CASSPWGTSGGETQYF. In DNA, the CDR3 is TGCGCCAGCAGCCCCTGGGGGACTAGCGGGGGAGAGACCCAGTACTTC.

The genes are TRBV5-1 and TRBJ2-7; TRBD1 might be the D (5 bases). Germline CDR1 is SGHRS and CDR2 is YFSETQ. Trimming cost V 3 bases and J 2 bases, with 18 bases left between them. The CDR3 runs to 16 residues. CDR3 DNA sequence: TGCGCCAGCAGCTGGACCGCAGGGCAGGGCACCTACGAGCAGTACGTC. Protein sequence: CASSWTAGQGTYEQYV.

This sequence joins TRBV7-6 and TRBJ2-2, with 10 bases that match TRBD2. CDR1 and CDR2 from the germline V gene are SGHVS and FNYEAQ. This CDR3 has 16 residues. The ends lost 5 bases at V and 6 bases at J; junction bases unmatched: 9. The chain's CDR3 is CASSDTSGAFAGELFF. The CDR3 region has the DNA TGTGCCAGCAGCGACACTAGCGGGGCATTCGCCGGGGAGCTGTTTTTT.

This clonotype was counted only a few times. The V and J genes are TRBV28 and TRBJ1-6; D unclear. The V gene's germline CDR1 is MDHEN and CDR2 SYDVKM. The V and J ends lost 4 bases and 0 bases respectively, with 16 bases between them. The CDR3 has 18 residues. CDR3: CASSSTTYRSSYNSPLHF. The CDR3 coding sequence is TGTGCCAGCAGTTCTACCACTTACCGGAGCTCCTATAATTCACCCCTCCACTTT.

This chain links TRBV20-1 with TRBJ2-7, with 12 bases that match TRBD2. CDR1 DFQATT and CDR2 SNEGSKA come from the germline V gene (reference sequence). The CDR3 extends over 15 amino acids. J gave up 2 bases and V 5 bases, and 7 bases lay outside the gene matches. The CDR3: CSAPTSGGSTYEQYF. Here the CDR3 DNA reads TGCAGTGCTCCGACTAGCGGGGGATCAACCTACGAGCAGTACTTC.